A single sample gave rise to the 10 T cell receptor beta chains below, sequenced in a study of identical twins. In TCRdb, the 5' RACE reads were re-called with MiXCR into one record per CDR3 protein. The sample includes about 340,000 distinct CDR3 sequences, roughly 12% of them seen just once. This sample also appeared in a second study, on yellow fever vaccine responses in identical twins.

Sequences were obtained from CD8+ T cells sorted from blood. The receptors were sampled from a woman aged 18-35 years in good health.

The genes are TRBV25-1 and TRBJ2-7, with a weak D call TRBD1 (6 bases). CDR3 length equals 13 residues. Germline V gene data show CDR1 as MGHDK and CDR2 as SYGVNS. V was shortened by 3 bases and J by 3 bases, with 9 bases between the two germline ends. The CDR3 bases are TGTGCCAGCAGTGACCTGGGACACTACGAGCAGTACTTC. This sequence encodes CASSDLGHYEQYF.

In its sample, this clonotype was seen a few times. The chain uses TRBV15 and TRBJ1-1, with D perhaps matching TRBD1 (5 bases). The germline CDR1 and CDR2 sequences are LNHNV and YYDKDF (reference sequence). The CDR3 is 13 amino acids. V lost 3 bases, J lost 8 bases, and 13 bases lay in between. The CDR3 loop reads CATSRALGGEAFF. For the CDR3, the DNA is TGTGCCACCAGCAGGGCGTTGGGGGGGGAAGCTTTCTTT.

DNA for the CDR3: TGTGCCAGCAGCCCCGGGGGTGCGGGATCTGGGGCCAACGTCCTGACTTTC. Protein: CASSPGGAGSGANVLTF. The genes are TRBV3-1 and TRBJ2-6; the D gene is possibly TRBD2 (6 bases). Germline CDR1 is LGHDT and CDR2 is YNNKEL (reference sequence). CDR3 size: 17 residues. Trimming shortened V by 4 bases and J by 1 base, and 14 bases separated the two germline ends.

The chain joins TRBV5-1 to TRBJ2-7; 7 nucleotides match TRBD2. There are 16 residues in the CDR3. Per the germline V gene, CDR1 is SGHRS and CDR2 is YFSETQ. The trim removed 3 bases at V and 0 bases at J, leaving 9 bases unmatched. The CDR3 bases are TGCGCCAGCAGCTCTGATAGGGGACTATCCTCCTACGAGCAGTACTTC. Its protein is CASSSDRGLSSYEQYF.

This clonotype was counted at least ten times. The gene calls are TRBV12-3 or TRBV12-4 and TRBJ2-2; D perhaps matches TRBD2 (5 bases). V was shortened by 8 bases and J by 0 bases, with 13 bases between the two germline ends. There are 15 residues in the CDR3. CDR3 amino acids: CASGLTDANTGELFF. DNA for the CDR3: TGTGCCAGCGGACTGACGGACGCGAACACCGGGGAGCTGTTTTTT.

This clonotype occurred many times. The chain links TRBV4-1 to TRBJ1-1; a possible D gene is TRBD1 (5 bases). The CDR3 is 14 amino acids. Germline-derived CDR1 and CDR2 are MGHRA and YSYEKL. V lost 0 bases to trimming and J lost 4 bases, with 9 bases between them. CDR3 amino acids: CASSQDGGTTEAFF. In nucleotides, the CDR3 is TGCGCCAGCAGCCAAGATGGAGGGACCACTGAAGCTTTCTTT.

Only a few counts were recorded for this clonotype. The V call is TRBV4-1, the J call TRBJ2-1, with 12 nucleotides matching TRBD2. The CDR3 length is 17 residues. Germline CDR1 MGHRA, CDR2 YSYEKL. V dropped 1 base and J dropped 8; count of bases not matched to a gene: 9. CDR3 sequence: CASSQVALAGGPDEQFF. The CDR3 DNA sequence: TGCGCCAGCAGCCAAGTCGCTCTAGCGGGAGGGCCGGATGAGCAGTTCTTC.

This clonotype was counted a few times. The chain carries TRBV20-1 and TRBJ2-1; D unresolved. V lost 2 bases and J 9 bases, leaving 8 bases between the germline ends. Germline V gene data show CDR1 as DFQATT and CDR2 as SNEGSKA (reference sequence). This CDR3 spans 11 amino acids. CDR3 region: CSARYGFEQFF. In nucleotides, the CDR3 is TGCAGTGCTAGATACGGGTTTGAGCAGTTCTTC.

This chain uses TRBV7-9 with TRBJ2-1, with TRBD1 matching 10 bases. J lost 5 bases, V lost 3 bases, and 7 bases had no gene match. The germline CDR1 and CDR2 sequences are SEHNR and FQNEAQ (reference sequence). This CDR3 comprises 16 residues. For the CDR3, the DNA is TGTGCCAGCAGCTTTGGTGGGACAGGGGAGGACAATGAGCAGTTCTTC. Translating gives CASSFGGTGEDNEQFF.

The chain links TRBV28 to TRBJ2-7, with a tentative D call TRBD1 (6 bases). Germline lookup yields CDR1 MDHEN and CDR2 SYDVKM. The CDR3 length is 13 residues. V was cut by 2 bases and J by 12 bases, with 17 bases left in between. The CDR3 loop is CASSLQQGDLLYF. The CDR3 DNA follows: TGTGCCAGCAGTTTACAACAGGGAGACTTATTGTACTTC.